This TCR beta chain was captured in a study of shared clonotypes between healthy human individuals (TCRdb year 2020). With regard to the full study: The cohort comprised a couple of women and a few men aged 18 to 49 years. For each donor, CD4 naive and CD4 memory were each run on three plates, CD8 naive on two plates, and CD8 memory on one plate. To estimate repertoire size and how much clonotypes are shared between individuals, the study performed deep sequencing of blood TCR repertoires from a handful of healthy adults. To increase sequencing depth and limit assay-specific biases, TCR repertoire library preparation and sequencing were carried out by different laboratories using diverse techniques. Leukapheresis yielded between about 0.85 and 10 billion PBMCs per donor.

On this clone: This receptor's antigen is unknown. Base-call qualities are not available, and no considerably larger clone is one nucleotide away.

Results the study describes overall, beyond this receptor: Even with the large sequencing depth, rarefaction of the sorted-subset datasets indicated that sequencing was incomplete. Sampling was restricted to blood, and TCR repertoires in tissues likely differ from the TCR repertoires found in blood. Around 5.4% of naive CD4, 3% to 4% of naive CD8, approximately 2.2% of memory CD4, and about 0.4% of memory CD8 clonotypes were shared across several donors. Compared with non-shared clonotypes, the clonotypes found in all four sorted-subset donors had higher generation probabilities. Pairwise subsampling led to the expectation that sequencing depth would affect the degree of clonotype sharing among donors. Larger estimated clonotype richness was generally found for naive subsets than for memory subsets. The small number of donors limited the genetic and exposure-history diversity represented.

Using the deep immunoSEQ assay, multiplex PCR amplified TCR CDR3 regions from genomic DNA. Genomic DNA extracted from each cell subset was distributed evenly over all wells of several immunoSEQ 96-well plates, and each plate served as one replicate. For sorted subsets, each replicate PCR was loaded with approximately 200 ng genomic DNA, equivalent to roughly 30,000 T cell genomes. The purified libraries were quantified using a Qubit 3.0 fluorometer, sized with a Bioanalyzer 2100, and then quantified again using the KAPA Library Quantification kit. Every immunoSEQ 96-well plate was sequenced on a separate single-read 150-cycle Illumina NextSeq 550 flow cell. As for how the authors treated the data: The immunoSEQ output contained only junctional sequences without quality scores, so filtering could not match that applied to full-length reads. Sequences were annotated with PyIR, a Python wrapper for IgBLAST v1.9, using IMGT germline references to assign V/J genes and CDR3. Reads were removed for weak V/J assignments (E-value above 1e-6), missing CDR3, stop codons, out-of-frame junctions, or ambiguous translated residues. V3J clonotypes were defined as sequences sharing an identical inferred V gene, J gene, and CDR3 amino acid sequence. Percentage overlap between repertoires was computed as shared unique clonotypes divided by the size of the smaller repertoire. Richness of each repertoire was evaluated using RTK rarefaction, the Chao1 estimator, and Recon v2.1 estimates of unobserved clonotypes. OLGA was used to compute generation probabilities for all TCRbeta clonotypes that the gDNA method yielded from a handful of donors. TCRdb obtained this table from immuneACCESS and retained in-frame rearrangements with V and J assigned. These tables miss some clones; where compared with another copy, unresolved V genes account for less than half of the shortfall, and the remainder is unexplained. That table gives V, J and clone size, and the DNA gave D and trimming. Within this sample are millions of clones, with about 93% of them counted one time only. The ten most abundant clones make up 1.5% to 2% of the sample.

CD8 naive samples were obtained by positive selection for CCR7 among CD45RO-negative cells, yielding a CD45RA+CCR7+ population from which TemRA cells were excluded. The donors were healthy, HIV-negative adults who had no recently reported acute infections or vaccinations. Every donor was a Caucasian adult residing in Nashville, Tennessee, USA. After blood collection by leukapheresis, PBMCs were isolated using Ficoll-Histopaque density gradient centrifugation and then cryopreserved in the vapor phase of liquid nitrogen. Purity and quantity of every magnetically sorted T cell population were checked by analytical flow cytometry. Each sorted fraction had its genomic DNA isolated and then quantified by UV absorbance on a Nanodrop 2000c. CDR1 and CDR2 (KGHSH, LQKENI) derive from the germline V gene. Inclusive of the bounding cysteine and phenylalanine, the CDR3 is 15 residues long. The kept DNA is CDR3 alone, 45 bases in frame from the first base. The germline ends are 13 bases apart after V is trimmed by 2 bases and J by 3 bases.

The rearrangement combines TRBV18 with TRBJ1-2; TRBD1 might be the D gene, on 5 matching bases. Sequences were obtained from naive CD8+ T cells from PBMCs. The label giving this sample's cell subset or site can be read as: CD45RA+CCR7+. The receptor comes from a man younger than 30 in good health. Some clones in this sample may be carry-over from other donors' samples. In nucleotide form, the sequence is TGTGCCAGCTCACCAGAGGGCCGGGGGTACTATGGCTACACCTTC. It codes for CASSPEGRGYYGYTF.